One sample yielded the 22 T cell receptor beta chains listed below, sequenced in a study of Ad26.COV2.S vaccination and SARS-CoV-2 variants. TCRdb's copy holds only in-frame clones and misses some; the assay was immunoSEQ multiplex PCR. Among 510,000 or so clones, 87% were seen once, and the ten largest hold about 13%. Treatment denoted: around 19 received Ad26.COV2.S at low or high dose, single or two shots; 5 received placebo; per-sample allocation not given. Following the first vaccine or placebo injection, samples were taken on day 63. The sequences come from peripheral blood, collected in a trial of Ad26.COV2.S vaccine versus placebo. The receptors derive from a person between 18 and 65 years old who received the Ad26.COV2.S COVID-19 vaccine or a placebo.

This chain connects TRBV6-5 to TRBJ1-2, with D possibly being TRBD1 (5 bases). The germline V and J ends were trimmed by 8 bases and 3 bases, with 16 bases remaining between them. Per the germline V gene, CDR1 is MNHEY and CDR2 is SVGAGI. This CDR3 region has 14 residues. CDR3 DNA: TGTGCCAGCGGGGCTTTGCGCGCAGACTATGGCTACACCTTC. Translation gives CASGALRADYGYTF.

The J gene is TRBJ2-2, the V gene TRBV19, with TRBD1 identical over 9 bases. This CDR3 is 15 amino acids long. V lost 7 bases, J lost 2 bases, and 5 bases stayed unmatched. The germline V gene encodes CDR1 LNHDA and CDR2 SQIVND (reference sequence). CDR3 loop: CASKQTGGNTGELFF. CDR3 nucleotide sequence: TGTGCCAGTAAGCAAACAGGGGGCAACACCGGGGAGCTGTTTTTT. Based on the CDR3 plus reference TRBV19 and TRBJ2-2, the full variable domain is DGGITQSPKYLFRKEGQNVTLSCEQNLNHDAMYWYRQDPGQGLRLIYYSQIVNDFQKGDIAEGYSVSREKKESFPLTVTSAQKNPTAFYLCASKQTGGNTGELFFGEGSRLTVL.

V usage is TRBV19 and J usage is TRBJ1-2; TRBD1 might be the D (6 bases). CDR1 LNHDA and CDR2 SQIVND come from the germline V gene (reference sequence). Deletions cut 5 bases from V and 8 bases from J, with 18 bases between. This CDR3 spans 14 amino acids. CDR3 amino acids: CASSPDWGAGGYTF. DNA for the CDR3: TGTGCCAGTAGTCCCGATTGGGGGGCAGGCGGCTACACCTTC.

The rearrangement joins TRBV27 to TRBJ1-1; 7 nucleotides match TRBD1. V dropped 1 base and J dropped 6; count of bases not matched to a gene: 11. Germline V gene sequence: CDR1 MNHEY, CDR2 SMNVEV (reference sequence). The length of the CDR3 is 16 residues. The chain's CDR3 is CASSLLGGQGVAEAFF. CDR3 nucleotide sequence: TGTGCCAGCAGTTTATTGGGCGGGCAGGGGGTCGCTGAAGCTTTCTTT.

This clone was seen only once. V gene TRBV9 combines with J gene TRBJ2-2; D is ambiguous. V was trimmed by 0 bases and J by 4 bases, leaving 13 bases between them. The CDR3 has 16 amino acids. The germline gives CDR1 SGDLS, CDR2 YYNGEE. CDR3 loop: CASSVAEFSATGELFF. For the CDR3, the DNA is TGTGCCAGCAGCGTAGCTGAGTTTTCGGCCACCGGGGAGCTGTTTTTT.

V gene TRBV10-3 combines with J gene TRBJ2-6, with D unresolved. The CDR3 is 12 amino acids. V lost 9 bases and J 2 bases, leaving 5 bases between the germline ends. Germline-derived CDR1 and CDR2 are ENHRY and SYGVKD. CDR3 residues: CAIGPGANVLTF. The CDR3, as DNA: TGTGCCATTGGACCTGGGGCCAACGTCCTGACTTTC.

This chain joins TRBV5-1 and TRBJ2-7; D is unresolved. V gave up 0 bases and J gave up 4 bases, with 5 bases separating them. The CDR3 has 12 residues. CDR1 is SGHRS, CDR2 YFSETQ, per germline. CDR3 amino acids: CASSLGEYEQYF. The CDR3 coding sequence is TGCGCCAGCAGCTTGGGTGAATACGAGCAGTACTTC.

The genes are TRBV7-2 and TRBJ2-7; D is possibly TRBD1 (5 bases). Germline V lookup: CDR1 SGHTA, CDR2 FQGNSA. Trimming cost V 4 bases and J 5 bases, with 12 bases left between them. This CDR3 is 13 amino acids long. CDR3 sequence (DNA): TGTGCCAGCAGCTCAGCAGGGATCGACGAGCAGTACTTC. Translated: CASSSAGIDEQYF. The full variable domain, completed using reference TRBV7-2 and TRBJ2-7, is GAGVSQSPSNKVTEKGKDVELRCDPISGHTALYWYRQSLGQGLEFLIYFQGNSAPDKSGLPSDRFSAERTGGSVSTLTIQRTQQEDSAVYLCASSSAGIDEQYFGPGTRLTVT.

This clone showed up just once. The V gene is TRBV28, the J gene TRBJ1-2; tentative D call: TRBD1 (6 bases). This CDR3 has 15 amino acids. The V gene's germline CDR1 is MDHEN and CDR2 SYDVKM. V was pared by 7 bases and J by 4 bases, with 19 bases between. CDR3 bases: TGTGCCAGCATCGAACGGATGGACAGCTTCTATGGCTACACCTTC. Its protein is CASIERMDSFYGYTF.

This clone came up once. The chain combines TRBV19 with TRBJ1-4, with D perhaps matching TRBD1 (6 bases). The CDR3 length is 14 residues. Per the germline V gene, CDR1 is LNHDA and CDR2 is SQIVND (reference sequence). The V end was cut by 6 bases, the J end by 5 bases, with 13 bases between. The CDR3 spells CASSGRRGNEKLFF. The CDR3 DNA reads TGTGCCAGTAGCGGTCGGAGGGGGAATGAAAAACTGTTTTTT. Full variable domain (remainder filled in from reference TRBV19 and TRBJ1-4): DGGITQSPKYLFRKEGQNVTLSCEQNLNHDAMYWYRQDPGQGLRLIYYSQIVNDFQKGDIAEGYSVSREKKESFPLTVTSAQKNPTAFYLCASSGRRGNEKLFFGSGTQLSVL.

The rearrangement links TRBV3-1 (or the pseudogene TRBV3-2) to TRBJ1-6; the match to TRBD1 covers 11 bases. Trimming at V came to 3 bases and at J to 8 bases, leaving 6 bases not matched to a gene. The germline CDR1 and CDR2 sequences are LGHDT and YNNKEL (reference sequence). The CDR3 sequence is 16 residues long. CDR3 sequence: CASSQSGTGGYSPLHF. In DNA, the CDR3 is TGTGCCAGCAGCCAGTCCGGGACAGGGGGATATTCACCCCTCCACTTT.

The chain has TRBV4-2 and TRBJ1-4, with D possibly matching TRBD1 (6 bases). The germline CDR1 and CDR2 sequences are LGHNA and YNFKEQ. Trimming left V 1 base short and J 0 bases short, with 9 bases between. The CDR3 is made up of 16 amino acids. The CDR3 nucleotides read TGTGCCAGCAGCCAAGGGGACATTGCAACTAATGAAAAACTGTTTTTT. This translates into CASSQGDIATNEKLFF.

J is TRBJ1-6 and V is TRBV3-1 (or the pseudogene TRBV3-2), with D perhaps TRBD1 (5 bases). Looked up from germline, CDR1 is LGHDT and CDR2 is YNNKEL (reference sequence). Trimming stripped 1 base from V and 11 bases from J, with 12 bases between. The CDR3 is 14 amino acids. The CDR3 loop reads CASSQGRGGPPLHF. The CDR3 DNA sequence: TGTGCCAGCAGCCAAGGGCGGGGGGGTCCACCCCTCCACTTT.

The chain links TRBV15 to TRBJ1-1, with TRBD1 matching 11 bases. Trimming removed 5 bases from V and 1 base from J; junction bases left unmatched: 3. The CDR3 runs 15 residues. Germline CDR1 and CDR2: LNHNV and YYDKDF (reference sequence). The CDR3 protein is CATSGQGAANTEAFF. The CDR3 DNA sequence: TGTGCCACCAGCGGACAGGGGGCGGCGAACACTGAAGCTTTCTTT.

The rearrangement links TRBV5-1 to TRBJ2-6; D possibly matches TRBD1 or TRBD2 (6 bases each). CDR1 and CDR2 (germline): SGHRS, YFSETQ. Trimming stripped 4 bases from V and 2 bases from J, with 19 bases between. The CDR3 contains 18 residues. CDR3 nucleotide sequence: TGCGCCAGCAGCAGGTCCTCGGGGGCCGGCGCTGGGGCCAACGTCCTGACTTTC. It yields the protein CASSRSSGAGAGANVLTF.

The gene calls are TRBV4-3 and TRBJ1-2, with unresolved D. Trimming stripped 1 base from V and 4 bases from J, with 13 bases between. Germline V CDR1 and CDR2: LGHNA, YSLEER. The CDR3 is 15 amino acids. The CDR3 DNA sequence: TGCGCCAGCAGCCAAGCCGAGGCCAGCCTCTATGGCTACACCTTC. It specifies CASSQAEASLYGYTF.

The J gene is TRBJ2-7, the V gene TRBV29-1; D is undetermined. Germline assignment: CDR1 SQVTM and CDR2 ANQGSEA. Trimming removed 7 bases at V and 2 bases at J, with 12 bases between. This CDR3 is 12 amino acids long. Written as DNA, the CDR3 is TGCAGCGCTTCCGACGGTGCCTACGAGCAGTACTTC. Its protein product is CSASDGAYEQYF.

The CDR3 sequence is CASSLTGTNTGELFF. The DNA of the CDR3 is TGTGCCAGCAGCCTGACCGGGACAAACACCGGGGAGCTGTTTTTT. V and J are TRBV7-8 and TRBJ2-2, with D maybe TRBD1 (6 bases). CDR1 SGHVS and CDR2 FQNEAQ come from the germline V gene. The CDR3 is 15 amino acids. V lost 5 bases and J lost 2, with 12 bases in between.

The rearrangement joins TRBV11-3 to TRBJ2-3, with 10 bases matching TRBD2. This CDR3 is built from 14 residues. The germline V gene has CDR1 SGHNT and CDR2 YENEEA. With V trimmed by 1 base and J by 7 bases, 2 bases remained unmatched. The chain's CDR3 is CASSLGLAGNTQYF. CDR3 DNA sequence: TGTGCCAGCAGCTTAGGACTAGCGGGTAATACGCAGTATTTT.

The chain joins TRBV29-1 to TRBJ1-5, with D unresolved. The CDR3 totals 13 residues. V lost 7 bases, J lost 4 bases, and 14 bases lay in between. Germline CDR1 SQVTM, CDR2 ANQGSEA. CDR3 amino acids: CSAKFSGNQPQHF. The CDR3, as DNA: TGCAGCGCAAAATTTTCCGGAAATCAGCCCCAGCATTTT.

The chain links TRBV28 to TRBJ1-2, with D possibly being TRBD1 (5 bases). V was trimmed by 5 bases and J by 4 bases, leaving 11 bases between them. The CDR3 spans 13 residues. Germline CDR1 MDHEN, CDR2 SYDVKM. CDR3 DNA: TGTGCCAGCAGTGGGGGGGACTCCTATGGCTACACCTTC. It codes for CASSGGDSYGYTF.

The chain employs TRBV7-9 and TRBJ2-7, with 8 bases fitting TRBD1. The CDR3 is 14 residues long. Per germline, CDR1 SEHNR and CDR2 FQNEAQ (reference sequence). Trimming took 6 bases from V and 3 from J; bases not matched to a gene: 7. CDR3 bases: TGTGCCAGCAGGGCCGGGACAGGCCTCTACGAGCAGTACTTC. Protein product: CASRAGTGLYEQYF.